This entry describes one T cell receptor (beta chain). Its antigen is not identified. The data were produced by immunoSEQ multiplex PCR, yet TCRdb's version contains in-frame clones alone and is incomplete. The data contain some 100,000 clones, more than 85% of them seen just once; the ten biggest clones take up roughly 2.5%. The source of the sample is a study of siplizumab effects on memory and regulatory T cells. Whole-study results and caveats: A minor fraction of alloreactive clones, and no more, mapped to unstimulated subsets. A significant reduction in alloreactive sequences traceable to unstimulated CD4+ memory cells was produced by siplizumab. A major contribution to the alloresponse seemed to be made by naive T cells, which seemed more diverse than memory cells.

With 5 bases removed from V and 5 bases from J, the gap between germline ends came to 9 bases. The germline CDR1 and CDR2 sequences are SQVTM and ANQGSEA. The CDR3 contains 11 residues. The J gene is TRBJ1-1, the V gene TRBV29-1; no clear D gene. Material: CD4+ T cells sorted from blood. The source of this sequence is a human donor in good health. Some clones in this sample may be carry-over from other donors' samples. CDR3 sequence (DNA): TGCAGCGTTTTCCCAGAAACTGAAGCTTTCTTT. This sequence encodes CSVFPETEAFF.